This T cell receptor beta chain was observed in a study of monozygotic twins with inflammatory bowel disease. Study-wide points: It was not supported that a single strong signal or clonotype was associated with IBD. The inverse Simpson measure of TCRbeta diversity was lower in IBD patients than in healthy co-twins.

From whole blood, total RNA was isolated without any sorting of T cells. This CDR3 has 13 residues. Germline V gene data show CDR1 as SEHNR and CDR2 as FQNEAQ (reference sequence). As to this clonotype: Its antigen is unidentified.

TCRalpha and TCRbeta cDNA was put through two nested PCRs of roughly 16 and 10 cycles. TCRdb re-analyzed the 5' RACE reads; it lists each CDR3 protein once, without DNA. This sample's table has more than 300,000 distinct CDR3 sequences. This sequence was found in a human donor with ulcerative colitis or Crohn's disease, or a healthy co-twin of an affected twin (not recorded which). The chain is built from TRBV7-9 and TRBJ2-1; TCRdb calls TRBD2, which cannot be checked without DNA. Sequencing used blood. The CDR3 region is CASNRGGYNEQFF.